This T cell receptor (beta chain) was identified during a study of blood T cell repertoires in COVID-19. Study at large: Samples taken during acute and convalescent COVID-19 were collected in the United States, Italy and Spain. Sample material is recorded as cDNA or gDNA derived from T cells, B-cell-depleted T cells, or PBMCs.

Assay used: immunoSEQ multiplex PCR; TCRdb lists only in-frame clones, some missing. The data hold some 670,000 clones, with about 87% observed a single time. The germline V gene has CDR1 SGHRS and CDR2 YFSETQ. The CDR3 totals 15 residues. Trimming took off 0 bases at V and 8 bases at J, with 17 bases between the two ends. The clonotype was recovered from a woman aged 18-30 years with acute or convalescent COVID-19. This sequence joins TRBV5-1 and TRBJ1-2; the D is unclear. Sequences were obtained from peripheral blood. CDR3 nucleotides: TGCGCCAGCAGCTTGGAATCCCCGGGGATGGGAGGCTACACCTTC. Its translation: CASSLESPGMGGYTF.